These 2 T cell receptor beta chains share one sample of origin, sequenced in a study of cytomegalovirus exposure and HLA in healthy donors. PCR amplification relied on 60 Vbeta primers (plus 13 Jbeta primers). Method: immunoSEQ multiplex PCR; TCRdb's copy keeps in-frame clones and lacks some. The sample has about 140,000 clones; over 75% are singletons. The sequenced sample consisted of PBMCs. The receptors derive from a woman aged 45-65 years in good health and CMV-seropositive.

CDR3 coding DNA: TGTGCCACCGAAGAGGGCGGCTCCTACAATGAGCAGTTCTTC. Protein: CATEEGGSYNEQFF. The rearrangement joins TRBV15 to TRBJ2-1, with a possible D match to TRBD2 (5 bases). This CDR3 contains 14 residues. V was cut by 8 bases and J by 0 bases, with 11 bases left in between. Germline CDR1 LNHNV, CDR2 YYDKDF (reference sequence).

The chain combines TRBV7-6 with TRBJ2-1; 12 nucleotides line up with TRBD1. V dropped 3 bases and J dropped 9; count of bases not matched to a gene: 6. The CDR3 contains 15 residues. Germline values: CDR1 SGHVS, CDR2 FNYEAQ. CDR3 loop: CASSFGTGGSGEQFF. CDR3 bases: TGTGCCAGCAGCTTCGGGACAGGGGGCTCGGGTGAGCAGTTCTTC.